Given below is one T cell receptor (beta chain) in context. Its matching antigen is unknown. Only in-frame clones appear in the TCRdb table, and some are missing; sequencing was by immunoSEQ multiplex PCR. The data show some 130,000 clones, with more than 75% seen just once and roughly 4.3% held by the top ten. The sample is drawn from a study of T cell responses to AZD1222 COVID-19 vaccine. Study results and caveats: Repertoires were sampled only after the peak T cell response. Spike-specific TCR breadth and depth were elevated following two AZD1222 doses. Only six people who got AZD1222 tested seropositive at baseline.

The clonotype originates from an adult in good health. The source material was peripheral blood, sampled on day 0 of AZD1222 vaccination.

CDR3: CASSVAEGLYGYTF. CDR3 nucleotide sequence: TGTGCCAGCAGCGTAGCTGAGGGGCTCTATGGCTACACCTTC. V is TRBV9 and J is TRBJ1-2, with D perhaps matching TRBD1 (5 bases). The CDR3 totals 14 residues. V gave up 0 bases and J gave up 4 bases, with 10 bases separating them. Germline CDR1 is SGDLS and CDR2 is YYNGEE.